This T cell receptor beta chain was found in a study of T cell responses to AZD1222 COVID-19 vaccine. CDR3 size: 16 residues. The ends lost 4 bases at V and 3 bases at J; junction bases unmatched: 10. Germline CDR1 reads MDHEN; CDR2 reads SYDVKM. Whole-study results and caveats: Repertoires in all cases were sampled only once the peak T cell response had passed.

The protocol was immunoSEQ multiplex PCR, while the TCRdb copy is restricted to in-frame clones and leaves out a portion. Among some 120,000 clones, about nine tenths were seen once, and the ten largest hold less than 4.5%. The table lists this clone with a count of one. Its target is unknown. The source of this sequence is an adult in good health. V gene TRBV28 combines with J gene TRBJ2-7; 9 bases match TRBD2. The specimen comprised peripheral blood, sampled on day 0 of AZD1222 vaccination. The CDR3 sequence: CASSSIAGAWGYEQYF. DNA of the CDR3: TGTGCCAGCAGTTCCATAGCGGGGGCGTGGGGCTACGAGCAGTACTTC.